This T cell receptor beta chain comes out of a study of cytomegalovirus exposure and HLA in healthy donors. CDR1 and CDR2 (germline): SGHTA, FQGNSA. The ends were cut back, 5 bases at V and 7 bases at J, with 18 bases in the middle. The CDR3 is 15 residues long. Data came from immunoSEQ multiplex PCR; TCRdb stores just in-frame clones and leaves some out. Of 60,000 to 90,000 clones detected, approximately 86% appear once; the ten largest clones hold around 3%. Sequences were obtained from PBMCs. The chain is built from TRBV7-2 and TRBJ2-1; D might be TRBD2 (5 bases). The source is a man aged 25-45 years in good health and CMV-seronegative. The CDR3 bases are TGTGCCAGCAGCCTAATGACGGGAATTGGGAATGAGCAGTTCTTC. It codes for CASSLMTGIGNEQFF. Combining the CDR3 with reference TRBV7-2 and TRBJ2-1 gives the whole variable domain GAGVSQSPSNKVTEKGKDVELRCDPISGHTALYWYRQSLGQGLEFLIYFQGNSAPDKSGLPSDRFSAERTGGSVSTLTIQRTQQEDSAVYLCASSLMTGIGNEQFFGPGTRLTVL.